This is a list of T cell receptor beta chains from one sample in a study of T-cell memory formation after mild COVID-19. TCRdb ran MiXCR on the 5' RACE reads and lists one entry per CDR3 protein. Here the sample spans some 150,000 distinct CDR3 sequences, 6% to 7% being singletons. What was sequenced was PBMCs or a T cell subset sorted from them (not recorded which). These receptors came from an adult woman who had mild COVID-19 (a few samples of this study predate the infection). Cell type and time point are not known. Both conserved end residues are part of each CDR3. A D gene is named only where the DNA matches it firmly. Clone size is stated in some rows and not others, as once, few, many or a class when expanded.

clone size	V gene	J gene	D gene	CDR3 DNA	CDR3 protein
few	TRBV19	TRBJ2-7	NA	TGTGCCAGTGGTACCTCCCTCTCCGAGCAGTACTTC	CASGTSLSEQYF
NA	TRBV10-3	TRBJ2-3	TRBD2	TGTGCCACCCGGACTAGCGGCACAGATACGCAGTATTTT	CATRTSGTDTQYF
many	TRBV7-2	TRBJ1-2	TRBD1	TGTGCCAGCAGCTTACGGCGAGTCCGCGGACAGGGCCGCTACACCTTC	CASSLRRVRGQGRYTF
NA	TRBV6-1	TRBJ2-7	NA	TGTGCCAGCAGTGTGGGGGGGGGCTCGAACTCTTACGAGCAGTACTTC	CASSVGGGSNSYEQYF
many	TRBV9	TRBJ1-1	TRBD1	TGTGCCAGCAGCGTGGGACAGCAGAACACTGAAGCTTTCTTT	CASSVGQQNTEAFF
many	TRBV20-1	TRBJ1-5	NA	TGCAGTGCTAGAGGGGGCCCGGACAGCTATAGCAATCAGCCCCAGCATTTT	CSARGGPDSYSNQPQHF
many	TRBV12-3/TRBV12-4	TRBJ2-5	NA	TGTGCCAGCAGCTTCGGCAGCCAAGAGACCCAGTACTTC	CASSFGSQETQYF
NA	TRBV7-9	TRBJ2-7	NA	TGTGCCAGCAGCTTCGGGACCCTGGGCTACGAGCAGTACTTC	CASSFGTLGYEQYF
NA	TRBV4-2	TRBJ2-1	TRBD2	TGTGCCAGCAGCCGGCTAGCGGGAGGGGGTGAGCAGTTCTTC	CASSRLAGGGEQFF
many	TRBV4-3	TRBJ2-7	TRBD2	TGCGCCAGCAGCCTACTACCCACTAGCGGCCCCTACGAGCAGTACTTC	CASSLLPTSGPYEQYF
many	TRBV12-3/TRBV12-4	TRBJ2-2	TRBD2	TGTGCCAGCAGCCGGACCCGCGGGACTAACTCCGGGGAGCTGTTTTTT	CASSRTRGTNSGELFF
NA	TRBV7-2	TRBJ2-1	NA	TGTGCCAGCAGACCACCGGTCTACAATGAGCAGTTCTTC	CASRPPVYNEQFF
many	TRBV29-1	TRBJ2-3	TRBD2	TGCAGCGGATCTAGCGGGGATGGCACAGATACGCAGTATTTT	CSGSSGDGTDTQYF
many	TRBV6-5	TRBJ2-7	TRBD2	TGTGCCAGCAGTTACTCTAGCGGGAGTCCGTACGAGCAGTACTTC	CASSYSSGSPYEQYF
many	TRBV9	TRBJ2-2	NA	TGTGCCAGCAGCCCCGTATCGTTTGCCGGGGAGCTGTTTTTT	CASSPVSFAGELFF
NA	TRBV18	TRBJ2-3	TRBD2	TGTGCCAGCTCACCCGGACTAGGGCAAACAGATACGCAGTATTTT	CASSPGLGQTDTQYF
few	TRBV20-1	TRBJ2-5	NA	TGCAGTGCTATAGGGGAAAAACGGGAGACCCAGTACTTC	CSAIGEKRETQYF
few	TRBV20-1	TRBJ1-1	TRBD1	TGCAGTGCAAGACAACAGGGGGGAGCTTTCTTT	CSARQQGGAFF
many	TRBV5-1	TRBJ2-3	NA	TGCGCCAGCAGCCGAAGGGGGGGTGGGCAGTATTTT	CASSRRGGGQYF
NA	TRBV6-2/TRBV6-3	TRBJ1-2	NA	TGTGCCACCTACCGGGACAACTATGGCTACACCTTC	CATYRDNYGYTF
many	TRBV11-2	TRBJ2-3	NA	TGTGCCAGCAGCTCCCTACAGGGGAGGGCAGATACGCAGTATTTT	CASSSLQGRADTQYF
many	TRBV24-1	TRBJ2-3	TRBD1	TGTGCCACCAGTGAAACCGGGACAGGACGCACAGATACGCAGTATTTT	CATSETGTGRTDTQYF
few	TRBV20-1	TRBJ2-3	TRBD2	TGCAGTGCGACTAGCGTAACAGATACGCAGTATTTT	CSATSVTDTQYF
many	TRBV20-1	TRBJ2-7	NA	TGCAGTGCTACGGACAGTTCCTACGAGCAGTACTTC	CSATDSSYEQYF
few	TRBV2	TRBJ1-1	TRBD1	TGTGCCAGCAGTGAGCTTGGACAGGAGTACTCTGAAGCTTTCTTT	CASSELGQEYSEAFF
many	TRBV20-1	TRBJ1-1	NA	TGCAGTGCTAAGGCCCCCGGGGGGCCGAAGAACACTGAAGCTTTCTTT	CSAKAPGGPKNTEAFF
many	TRBV29-1	TRBJ2-3	NA	TGCAGCGTGCACAGGGTGGATACGCAGTATTTT	CSVHRVDTQYF
few	TRBV4-2	TRBJ2-5	NA	TGTGCCAGCAGCCAAGATGAGGGGGAGACCCAGTACTTC	CASSQDEGETQYF
many	TRBV5-1	TRBJ2-1	NA	TGCGCCAGCAGCTATGGACAGATGTACAATGAGCAGTTCTTC	CASSYGQMYNEQFF
many	TRBV7-7	TRBJ2-1	NA	TGTGCTAGCAGCGTAGGGGGAGCTCCCTACAATGAGCAGTTCTTC	CASSVGGAPYNEQFF
NA	TRBV20-1	TRBJ2-1	NA	TGCAGTGCTAGAGATCTGGGCCGCTCCTACAATGAGCAGTTCTTC	CSARDLGRSYNEQFF
many	TRBV12-3/TRBV12-4	TRBJ2-7	TRBD1	TGTGCCAGCAGCTCAAACGGACAGGACTCCTACGAGCAGTACTTC	CASSSNGQDSYEQYF
few	TRBV7-3	TRBJ2-1	NA	TGTGCCAGCAGCCAGGGACCGCCCGCCGGTGAGCAGTTCTTC	CASSQGPPAGEQFF
few	TRBV12-3/TRBV12-4	TRBJ1-4	NA	TGTGCCAGCAGTTTTTTAGGGAACGGAAATGAAAAACTGTTTTTT	CASSFLGNGNEKLFF
few	TRBV6-2/TRBV6-3	TRBJ1-6	TRBD1	TGTGCCAGCAGGCTCGGACAGGGAGAGTCACCCCTCCACTTT	CASRLGQGESPLHF
many	TRBV2	TRBJ1-1	TRBD1	TGTGCCAGCACCGAACAGGGGGCTGTGAACACTGAAGCTTTCTTT	CASTEQGAVNTEAFF
NA	TRBV5-1	TRBJ2-5	NA	TGCGCCAGCAGCTTGGGGTCGGCGTGGAGGGGAGAGACCCAGTACTTC	CASSLGSAWRGETQYF
many	TRBV12-3/TRBV12-4	TRBJ2-3	NA	TGTGCCAGCAGTTTAGGAACAGCGCCGGGGGATACGCAGTATTTT	CASSLGTAPGDTQYF
many	TRBV5-1	TRBJ2-7	NA	TGCGCCAGCAGCTTTTTGGGGATTTCGAACTACGAGCAGTACTTC	CASSFLGISNYEQYF
few	TRBV4-3	TRBJ2-7	NA	TGCGCCAGCAGCCAAGACCGAGCTTTGGGTCGCGAGCAGTACTTC	CASSQDRALGREQYF
many	TRBV9	TRBJ2-3	NA	TGTGCCAGCAGCGATGTAGCGGACTTTTCCACAGATACGCAGTATTTT	CASSDVADFSTDTQYF
many	TRBV20-1	TRBJ2-7	TRBD2	TGCAGTGCTAGAGAGGGCGGGGGGTTCTACGAGCAGTACTTC	CSAREGGGFYEQYF
NA	TRBV7-3	TRBJ2-1	NA	TGTGCCAGCAGCCAGTACCGAACGGGACCCAATGAGCAGTTCTTC	CASSQYRTGPNEQFF
NA	TRBV4-2	TRBJ2-7	NA	TGTGCCAGCAGCCAAGAACCCAGAGGGACCGCCTACGAGCAGTACTTC	CASSQEPRGTAYEQYF
few	TRBV6-2/TRBV6-3	TRBJ1-5	NA	TGTGCCAGCGAGACGGCGGGTTCTAGGAATCAGCCCCAGCATTTT	CASETAGSRNQPQHF
few	TRBV5-1	TRBJ2-6	NA	TGCGCCAGCAGCTCAGAACTAAGTGGGGCCAACGTCCTGACTTTC	CASSSELSGANVLTF
few	TRBV12-3/TRBV12-4	TRBJ2-5	TRBD1	TGTGCCAGCAGTACACGACAGGGGAAAGGGGAGACCCAGTACTTC	CASSTRQGKGETQYF
many	TRBV12-3/TRBV12-4	TRBJ2-2	TRBD2	TGTGCCAGCAGGGTAGCGGGGGGGAACACCGGGGAGCTGTTTTTT	CASRVAGGNTGELFF